This T cell receptor beta chain was profiled in a study of blood T cell repertoires in COVID-19. Study-wide background: Researchers got acute and convalescent COVID-19 samples from the United States, Italy and Spain. In each case, the material was cDNA or gDNA derived from T cells, B-cell-depleted T cells, or PBMCs.

Trimming shortened V by 10 bases and J by 1 base, and 22 bases separated the two germline ends. The CDR3 has 16 residues. Per the germline V gene, CDR1 is SEHNR and CDR2 is FQNEAQ (reference sequence). Method: immunoSEQ multiplex PCR; TCRdb's copy keeps in-frame clones and lacks some. The data contain about 160,000 clones, under 95% of them singletons. The chain couples TRBV7-9 to TRBJ1-1, with D possibly being TRBD1 (6 bases). The sample consisted of peripheral blood. This TCR derives from a man younger than 30 with acute or convalescent COVID-19. The CDR3 nucleotides are TGTGCCACCGAACTGGGGGGGGGCGAAGCGAACACTGAAGCTTTCTTT. It encodes CATELGGGEANTEAFF.